This T cell receptor beta chain was sequenced during a study of cytomegalovirus exposure and HLA in healthy donors. Per germline, CDR1 SGHTA and CDR2 FQGNSA. With V trimmed by 3 bases and J by 6 bases, 9 bases remained unmatched. The CDR3 is made up of 17 amino acids. Researchers ran the PCR with 60 Vbeta and 13 Jbeta primers. Assay: immunoSEQ multiplex PCR; the TCRdb copy retains only in-frame clones and omits some. The sample includes fewer than 350,000 clones, about 90% of them seen just once. The specimen was PBMCs. The chain combines TRBV7-2 with TRBJ2-1, with TRBD2 identical over 12 bases. This clonotype was obtained from a woman between 18 and 29 years old in good health and CMV-seronegative. The CDR3: CASSFRWGGLAGNEQFF. The CDR3 DNA follows: TGTGCCAGCAGCTTTCGATGGGGGGGACTAGCGGGCAATGAGCAGTTCTTC.